This T cell receptor (beta chain) is drawn from a study of human T cells and chemical hapten exposure. TCRdb recomputed calls from the RACE reads with MiXCR, one row per CDR3 protein. Here the sample spans fewer than 300,000 distinct CDR3 sequences, roughly 8.9% being singletons. The CDR3 has 15 residues. Losses at the gene ends were 6 bases for V and 6 bases for J; bases not matched to a gene: 5. In germline, CDR1 is MDHEN, CDR2 SYDVKM. As for time point: pre-sensitization, week 0. The treatment denotes: therapeutic diphenylcyclopropenone sensitization with weekly scalp DPC. Sequenced here: whole blood, sampled in connection with sensitization to the hapten diphenylcyclopropenone (DPC). The TCR sequence derives from a woman aged 40-49 years with alopecia areata. Some clones in this sample may be carry-over from other donors' samples. V gene TRBV28 combines with J gene TRBJ2-3, with TRBD2 matching over 14 bases. The CDR3 region is CASRRTSGRMDTQYF. Here the CDR3 DNA reads TGTGCCAGCAGAAGGACTAGCGGGAGGATGGATACGCAGTATTTT.